This TCR beta chain was observed in a study of cytotoxic CD8 clonotypes in ibrutinib-treated CLL. Libraries were prepared by immunoSEQ multiplex PCR; TCRdb keeps only in-frame clonotypes and omits some of them. The repertoire holds approximately 130,000 clones, with around 84% as singletons. The V end lost 6 bases, the J end lost 2 bases, and 13 bases lay between the germline ends. CDR1 MDHEN and CDR2 SYDVKM come from the germline V gene. This CDR3 spans 14 amino acids. The chain carries TRBV28 and TRBJ2-5, with D maybe TRBD2 (6 bases). The source was PBMCs, collected after 24 months of ibrutinib treatment. The source is a human donor with chronic lymphocytic leukemia. The CDR3 reads CASSPGGNQETQYF. Written as DNA, the CDR3 is TGTGCCAGCAGCCCCGGCGGGAATCAAGAGACCCAGTACTTC. Full variable domain (rest looked up from reference TRBV28 and TRBJ2-5): DVKVTQSSRYLVKRTGEKVFLECVQDMDHENMFWYRQDPGLGLRLIYFSYDVKMKEKGDIPEGYSVSREKKERFSLILESASTNQTSMYLCASSPGGNQETQYFGPGTRLLVL.